This is a list of T cell receptor beta chains from one sample in a study of CD8+ T cells in alopecia areata. Clones were read by immunoSEQ multiplex PCR, and TCRdb kept only the in-frame ones, dropping some. The sample gives roughly 200,000 clones, 63% of which show up once; about 1.5% is in the top ten. The sequenced sample was CD4+ T cells sorted from blood, obtained at week 0. The receptor set was obtained from a human donor with alopecia areata. The CDR3 runs from the conserved cysteine through the conserved F or W. The order of the fields is CDR3 length, clone size, J gene, D gene, V gene, CDR3 DNA, CDR3 protein. A D gene is named only where the DNA matches it firmly. Clone size is shown for a subset of rows, as once, few, many or a class of expanded clone.

18 | once | TRBJ2-6 | - | TRBV4-3 | TGCGCCAGCAGCCAAGAATTGGAGGGGGGCACTGGGGCCAACGTCCTGACTTTC | CASSQELEGGTGANVLTF
12 | few | TRBJ2-1 | - | TRBV7-2 | TGTGCCAGCAGTAGCCCGGGGCTCGGGGAGTTCTTC | CASSSPGLGEFF
11 | few | TRBJ2-1 | - | TRBV4-3 | TGCGCCAGCAGCCAATTAAATGAGCAGTTCTTC | CASSQLNEQFF
14 | few | TRBJ2-2 | - | TRBV14 | TGTGCCAGCAGCCGAAACCGGAACACCGGGGAGCTGTTTTTT | CASSRNRNTGELFF
20 | - | TRBJ2-2 | TRBD2 | TRBV7-8 | TGTGCCAGCAGCTTAGTCCGCACGCTATTGGGACTAGGGGATAGGGGGGAGCTGTTTTTT | CASSLVRTLLGLGDRGELFF
16 | once | TRBJ2-3 | TRBD2 | TRBV15 | TGTGCCACCAGCAGAGGTAGCGGGGGCGGCACAGATACGCAGTATTTT | CATSRGSGGGTDTQYF
15 | - | TRBJ2-2 | TRBD2 | TRBV11-2 | TGTGCCAGCAGCCCGGGGAGCGGGGCGACCGGGGAGCTGTTTTTT | CASSPGSGATGELFF
13 | few | TRBJ1-1 | - | TRBV29-1 | TGCAGCGTTCTTCTTGTCCGGAACACTGAAGCTTTCTTT | CSVLLVRNTEAFF
12 | once | TRBJ2-1 | - | TRBV30 | TGTGCCTGGAGATTGGACGCCAATGAGCAGTTCTTC | CAWRLDANEQFF
14 | - | TRBJ2-5 | - | TRBV7-8 | TGTGCCAGCAGCTTAGACTCCTGGAAGGAGACCCAGTACTTC | CASSLDSWKETQYF
12 | - | TRBJ2-7 | - | TRBV29-1 | TGCAGCGCCCTGGACAGCTCCTACGAGCAGTACTTC | CSALDSSYEQYF
15 | - | TRBJ1-6 | - | TRBV30 | TGTGCCTGGAGGGCCGGGATACCCTATAATTCACCCCTCCACTTT | CAWRAGIPYNSPLHF
14 | - | TRBJ2-1 | - | TRBV21-1 | TGTGCCACCCTTAGGGACGGGACTTACAATGAGCAGTTCTTC | CATLRDGTYNEQFF
20 | - | TRBJ2-1 | - | TRBV9 | TGTGCCAGCAGCGTAGCATATCCACCCGGAGGAAGAGGTTCCTACAATGAGCAGTTCTTC | CASSVAYPPGGRGSYNEQFF
14 | once | TRBJ2-7 | TRBD1 | TRBV5-6 | TGTGCCAGCAGATCGACAGGGGGCTCCTACGAGCAGTACTTC | CASRSTGGSYEQYF
14 | - | TRBJ2-7 | - | TRBV30 | TGTGCCTGGAGTGTTGGAGGTTTGGCCTACGAGCAGTACTTC | CAWSVGGLAYEQYF